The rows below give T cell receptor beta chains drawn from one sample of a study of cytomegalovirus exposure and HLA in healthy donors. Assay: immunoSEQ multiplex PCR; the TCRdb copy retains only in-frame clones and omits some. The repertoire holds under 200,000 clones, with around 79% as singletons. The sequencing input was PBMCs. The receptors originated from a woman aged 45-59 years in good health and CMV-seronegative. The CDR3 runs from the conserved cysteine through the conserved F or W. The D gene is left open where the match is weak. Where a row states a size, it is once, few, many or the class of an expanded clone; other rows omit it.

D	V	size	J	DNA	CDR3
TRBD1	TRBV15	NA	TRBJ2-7	TGTGCCACCAGCAGAAAGACAGGGGACCCCTACGAGCAGTACTTC	CATSRKTGDPYEQYF
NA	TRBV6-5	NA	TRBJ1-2	TGTGCCAGCGGACCACAGGCAGACACCATCTATGGCTACACCTTC	CASGPQADTIYGYTF
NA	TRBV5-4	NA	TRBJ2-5	TGTGCCAGCAGCTTGCCCAGACCCACCCCAGCGGTCCAAGAGACCCAGTACTTC	CASSLPRPTPAVQETQYF
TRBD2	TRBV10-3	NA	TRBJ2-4	TGTGCCATCAGTGAGCGGTTGCTAGCGGGGGGCGGGCTAGCCAAAAACATTCAGTACTTC	CAISERLLAGGGLAKNIQYF
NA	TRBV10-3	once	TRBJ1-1	TGTGCCGCGGGCCGTGAGGGCCCGGGGGCTTTCTTT	CAAGREGPGAFF
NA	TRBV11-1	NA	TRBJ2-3	TGTGCCAGCGGGGCAGACACAGATACGCAGTATTTT	CASGADTDTQYF
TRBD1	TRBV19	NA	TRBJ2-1	TGTGCCAGTAGGAGGGCAGGGGGCCATTCGGGGAACAATGAGCAGTTCTTC	CASRRAGGHSGNNEQFF
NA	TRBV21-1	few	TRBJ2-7	TGTGCCAGCAGCGATTTGGCGGGAGGTTACGAGCAGTACTTC	CASSDLAGGYEQYF
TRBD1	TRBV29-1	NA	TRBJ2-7	TGCAGCTCCGGGACAGGGATCTACGAGCAGTACTTC	CSSGTGIYEQYF
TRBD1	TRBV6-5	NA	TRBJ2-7	TGTGCCAGCAGTTACTCGAGAAGGACAGGGAGCGAGCAGTACTTC	CASSYSRRTGSEQYF
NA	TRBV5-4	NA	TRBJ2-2	TGTGCCAGCAGCTTGGGTGGCGGGTGGAACACCGGGGAGCTGTTTTTT	CASSLGGGWNTGELFF
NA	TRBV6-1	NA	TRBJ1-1	TGTGCCAGCAGGGAAGACCGAGTTGAAGGGACTTTGAACACTGAAGCTTTCTTT	CASREDRVEGTLNTEAFF
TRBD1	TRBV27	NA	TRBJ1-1	TGTGCCAGCAGTTCCTTCGGACAGGGTTCTGAAGCTTTCTTT	CASSSFGQGSEAFF
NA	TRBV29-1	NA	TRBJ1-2	TGCAGCGTTGAAGGGACAAACTATGGCTACACCTTC	CSVEGTNYGYTF
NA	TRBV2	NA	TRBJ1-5	TGTGCCAGCAAGTGGGGAGGTGAGGGCAATCAGCCCCAGCATTTT	CASKWGGEGNQPQHF
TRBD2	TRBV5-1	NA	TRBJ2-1	TGCGCCAGCAGCAATTCCGCGGGGGGGCGGTATGAGCAGTTCTTC	CASSNSAGGRYEQFF
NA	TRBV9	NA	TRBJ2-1	TGTGCCAGCAGCGTAGCAGGGTCCCCTGAGCAGTTCTTC	CASSVAGSPEQFF
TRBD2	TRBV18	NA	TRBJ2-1	TGTGCCAGCTCACCATCGGGGAGGGCCCCGTACAATGAGCAGTTCTTC	CASSPSGRAPYNEQFF
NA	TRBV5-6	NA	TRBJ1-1	TGTGCCAGCAGCCCAGGTGGGAGCACTGAAGCTTTCTTT	CASSPGGSTEAFF
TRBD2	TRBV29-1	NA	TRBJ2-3	TGCAGCGTGACCTCTGGCGGGAGGGTTACGCAGTATTTT	CSVTSGGRVTQYF
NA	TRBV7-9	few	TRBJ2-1	TGTCCCCCCGGTAGGGCCCGCCGGAGGGATGAGCAGTTCTTC	CPPGRARRRDEQFF
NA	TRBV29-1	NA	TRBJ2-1	TGCAGCGTTGAAGATGCCGCCCGGGGGAGCTCCTACAATGAGCAGTTCTTC	CSVEDAARGSSYNEQFF
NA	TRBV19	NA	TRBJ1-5	TGTGCCAGTAGTATATCTTATCAGCCCCAGCATTTT	CASSISYQPQHF
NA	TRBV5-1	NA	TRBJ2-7	TGCGCCAGCAGCTTGGATCCTACAGGGGGGGTCTACGAGCAGTACTTC	CASSLDPTGGVYEQYF
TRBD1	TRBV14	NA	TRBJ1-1	TGTGCCAGCAGCCGACAGGGGGCGTGGACTGAAGCTTTCTTT	CASSRQGAWTEAFF
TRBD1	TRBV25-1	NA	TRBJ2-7	TGTGCCAGCAGTGATCCCCCCCGCTCGGGACAGGAATCCTACGAGCAGTACTTC	CASSDPPRSGQESYEQYF
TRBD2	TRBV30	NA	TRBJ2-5	TGTGCCTTCTGCCTACTAGCGGGGGTCCAAGAGACCCAGTACTTC	CAFCLLAGVQETQYF
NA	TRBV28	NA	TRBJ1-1	TGTGCCAGCACCCAGGGTGGGGACACTGAAGCTTTCTTT	CASTQGGDTEAFF
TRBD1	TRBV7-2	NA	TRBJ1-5	TGTGCCAGCAGCCTTGGACAGGGGGCGGTCCAGCCCCAGCATTTT	CASSLGQGAVQPQHF
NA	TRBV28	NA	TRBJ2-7	TGTGCCAGCAGCCCGCCAGGGAATACCATATACGAGCAGTACTTC	CASSPPGNTIYEQYF
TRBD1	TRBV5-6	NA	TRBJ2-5	TGTGCCAGCAGCCTGACAGGGGCGGAGGGGGAGACCCAGTACTTC	CASSLTGAEGETQYF
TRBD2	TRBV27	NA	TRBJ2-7	TGTGCCAGCAGCCCGGGGCTGGGACTAAACTACGAGCAGTACTTC	CASSPGLGLNYEQYF
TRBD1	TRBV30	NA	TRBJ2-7	TGTGCCTGGAAACTCATGGGGGGACAGGGCTACGAGCAGTACTTC	CAWKLMGGQGYEQYF
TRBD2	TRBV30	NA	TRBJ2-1	TGTGCCCGAAGGACTAGCTCCTACAATGAGCAGTTCTTC	CARRTSSYNEQFF
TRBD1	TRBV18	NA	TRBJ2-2	TGTGCCAGCTCCCCTCAGGGGGCAAACACCGGGGAGCTGTTTTTT	CASSPQGANTGELFF
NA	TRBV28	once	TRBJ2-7	TGTGCCAGCGCGGAGTGGAGCTCCTACGAGCAGTACTTC	CASAEWSSYEQYF
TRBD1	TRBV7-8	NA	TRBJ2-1	TGTGCCAGCAGCTTAGGGAGACAGGGGGCAAAGGAGCAGTTCTTC	CASSLGRQGAKEQFF
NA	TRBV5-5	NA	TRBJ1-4	TGTGCCAGCAGCCTTTATATGAGGACAGATCAGAATGAAAAACTGTTTTTT	CASSLYMRTDQNEKLFF